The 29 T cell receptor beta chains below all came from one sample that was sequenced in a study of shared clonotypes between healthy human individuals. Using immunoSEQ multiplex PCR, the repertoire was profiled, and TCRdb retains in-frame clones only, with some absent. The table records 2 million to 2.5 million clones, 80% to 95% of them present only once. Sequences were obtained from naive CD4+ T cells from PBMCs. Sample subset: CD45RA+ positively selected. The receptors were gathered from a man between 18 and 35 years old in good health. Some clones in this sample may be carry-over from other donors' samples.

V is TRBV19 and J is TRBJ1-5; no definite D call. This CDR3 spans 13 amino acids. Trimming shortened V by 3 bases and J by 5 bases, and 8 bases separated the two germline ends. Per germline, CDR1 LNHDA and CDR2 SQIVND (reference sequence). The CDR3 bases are TGTGCCAGTAGTATGGTCAGTTATCAGCCCCAGCATTTT. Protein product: CASSMVSYQPQHF.

For the CDR3, the DNA is TGTGCCAGCAGTGGAACGGTCAAAGAGACCCAGTACTTC. It encodes CASSGTVKETQYF. The chain has TRBV6-1 and TRBJ2-5; D is unclear. In germline, CDR1 is MNHNS, CDR2 SASEGT. The CDR3 has 13 residues. Deletions cut 4 bases from V and 3 bases from J, with 9 bases between.

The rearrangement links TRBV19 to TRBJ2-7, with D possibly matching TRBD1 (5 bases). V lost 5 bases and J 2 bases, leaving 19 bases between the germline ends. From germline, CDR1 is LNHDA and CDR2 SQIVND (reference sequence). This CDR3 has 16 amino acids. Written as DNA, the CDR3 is TGTGCCAGTAGTGTTACAGGACCTCCTATTACCTACGAGCAGTACTTC. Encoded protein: CASSVTGPPITYEQYF.

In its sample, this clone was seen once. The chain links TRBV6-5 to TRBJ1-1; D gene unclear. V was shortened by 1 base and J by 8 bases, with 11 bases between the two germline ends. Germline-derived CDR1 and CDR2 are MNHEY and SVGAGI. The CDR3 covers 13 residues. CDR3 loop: CASSYFGVGEAFF. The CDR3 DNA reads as TGTGCCAGCAGTTACTTCGGGGTTGGGGAAGCTTTCTTT.

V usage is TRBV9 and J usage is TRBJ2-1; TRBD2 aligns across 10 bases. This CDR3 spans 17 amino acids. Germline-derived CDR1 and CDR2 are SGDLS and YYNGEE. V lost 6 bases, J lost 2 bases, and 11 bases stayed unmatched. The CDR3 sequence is CASKPGASGGTYNEQFF. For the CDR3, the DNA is TGTGCCAGCAAACCGGGGGCTAGCGGGGGAACCTACAATGAGCAGTTCTTC.

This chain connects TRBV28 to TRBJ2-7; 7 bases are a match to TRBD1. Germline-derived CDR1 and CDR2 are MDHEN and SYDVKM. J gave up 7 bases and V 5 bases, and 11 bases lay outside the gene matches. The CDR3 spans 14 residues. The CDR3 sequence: CASSLAGTATEQYF. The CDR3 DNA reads TGTGCCAGCAGTCTCGCCGGGACAGCCACAGAGCAGTACTTC.

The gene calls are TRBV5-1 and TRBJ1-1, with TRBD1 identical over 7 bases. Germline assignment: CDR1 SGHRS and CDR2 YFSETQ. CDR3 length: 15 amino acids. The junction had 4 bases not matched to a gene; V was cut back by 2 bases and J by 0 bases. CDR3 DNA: TGCGCCAGCAGCTTTGTAGGGGGCCTGAACACTGAAGCTTTCTTT. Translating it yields CASSFVGGLNTEAFF. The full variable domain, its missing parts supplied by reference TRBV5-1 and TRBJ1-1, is KAGVTQTPRYLIKTRGQQVTLSCSPISGHRSVSWYQQTPGQGLQFLFEYFSETQRNKGNFPGRFSGRQFSNSRSEMNVSTLELGDSALYLCASSFVGGLNTEAFFGQGTRLTVV.

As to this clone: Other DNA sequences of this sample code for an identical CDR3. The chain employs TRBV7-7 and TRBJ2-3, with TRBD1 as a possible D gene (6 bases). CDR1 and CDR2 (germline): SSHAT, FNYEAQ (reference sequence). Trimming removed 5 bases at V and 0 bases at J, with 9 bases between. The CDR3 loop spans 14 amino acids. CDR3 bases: TGTGCCAGCAGCCTCGGACAGAGCACAGATACGCAGTATTTT. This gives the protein CASSLGQSTDTQYF.

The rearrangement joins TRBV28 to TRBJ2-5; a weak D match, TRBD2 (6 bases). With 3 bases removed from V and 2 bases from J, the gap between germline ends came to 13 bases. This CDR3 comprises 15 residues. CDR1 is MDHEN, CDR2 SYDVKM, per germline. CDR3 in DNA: TGTGCCAGCAGTTTTATCCGGGAGTCGCAAGAGACCCAGTACTTC. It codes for CASSFIRESQETQYF.

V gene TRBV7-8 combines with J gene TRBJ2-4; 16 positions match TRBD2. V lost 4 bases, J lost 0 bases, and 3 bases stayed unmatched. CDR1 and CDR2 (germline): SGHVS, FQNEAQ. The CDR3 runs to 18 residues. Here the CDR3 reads CASSSGLAGGPAKNIQYF. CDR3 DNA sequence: TGTGCCAGCAGCTCGGGACTAGCGGGAGGGCCAGCCAAAAACATTCAGTACTTC.

The CDR3 DNA reads TGTGCCAGCAGCGGTCCAGGACTTTACGAGCAGTACTTC. It translates to CASSGPGLYEQYF. V and J are TRBV11-2 and TRBJ2-7; a weak D match, TRBD2 (5 bases). The V end was cut by 5 bases, the J end by 4 bases, with 12 bases between. CDR3 length: 13 residues. The germline V gene has CDR1 SGHAT and CDR2 FQNNGV.

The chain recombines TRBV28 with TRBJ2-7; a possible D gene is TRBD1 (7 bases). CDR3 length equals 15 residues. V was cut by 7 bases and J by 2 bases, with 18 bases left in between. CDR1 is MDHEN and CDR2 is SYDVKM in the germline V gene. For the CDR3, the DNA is TGTGCCAGCACCAAAGGGGCAGGGGGGACCTACGAGCAGTACTTC. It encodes CASTKGAGGTYEQYF.

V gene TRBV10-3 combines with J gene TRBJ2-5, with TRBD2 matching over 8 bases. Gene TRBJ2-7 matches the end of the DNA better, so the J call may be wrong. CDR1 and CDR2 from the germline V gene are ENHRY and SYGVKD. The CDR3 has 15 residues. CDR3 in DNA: TGTGCCATCAGTGATGCCGGGAGGGCCTCTTACGAGCAGTACTTC. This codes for CAISDAGRASYEQYF.

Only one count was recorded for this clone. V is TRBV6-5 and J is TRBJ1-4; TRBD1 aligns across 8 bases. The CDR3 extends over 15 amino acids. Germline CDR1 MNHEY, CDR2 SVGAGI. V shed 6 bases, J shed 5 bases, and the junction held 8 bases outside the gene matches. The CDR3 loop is CASRRDRGPNEKLFF. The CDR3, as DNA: TGTGCCAGCAGGCGAGACAGGGGCCCGAATGAAAAACTGTTTTTT.

As DNA, the CDR3 is TGCAGTGCTAGAGTGGCCGAGGGGCTGTTTTTT. Translating gives CSARVAEGLFF. The rearrangement uses TRBV20-1 and TRBJ2-2, with a tentative D call TRBD2 (5 bases). CDR3 length: 11 residues. V was trimmed by 1 base and J by 13 bases, leaving 10 bases between them. CDR1 is DFQATT, CDR2 SNEGSKA, per germline (reference sequence).

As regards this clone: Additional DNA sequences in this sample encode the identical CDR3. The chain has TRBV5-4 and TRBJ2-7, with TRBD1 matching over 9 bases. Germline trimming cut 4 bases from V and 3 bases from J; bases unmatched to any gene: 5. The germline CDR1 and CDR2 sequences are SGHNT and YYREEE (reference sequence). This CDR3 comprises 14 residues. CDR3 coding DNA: TGTGCCAGCAGCCAGGGACAGGGAGGCTACGAGCAGTACTTC. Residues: CASSQGQGGYEQYF.

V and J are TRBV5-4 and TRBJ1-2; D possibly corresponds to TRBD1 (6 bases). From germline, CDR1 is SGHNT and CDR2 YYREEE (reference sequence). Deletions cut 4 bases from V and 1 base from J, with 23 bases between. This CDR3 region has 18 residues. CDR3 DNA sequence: TGTGCCAGCAGCGCCGAGGGGCCAGGGGAAATGGTTAACTATGGCTACACCTTC. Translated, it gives CASSAEGPGEMVNYGYTF.

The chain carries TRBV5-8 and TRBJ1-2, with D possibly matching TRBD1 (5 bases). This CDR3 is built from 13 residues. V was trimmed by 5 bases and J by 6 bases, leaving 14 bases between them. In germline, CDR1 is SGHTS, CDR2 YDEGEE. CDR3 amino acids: CASSRVTGDGYTF. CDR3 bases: TGTGCCAGCAGTAGAGTAACGGGGGATGGCTACACCTTC.

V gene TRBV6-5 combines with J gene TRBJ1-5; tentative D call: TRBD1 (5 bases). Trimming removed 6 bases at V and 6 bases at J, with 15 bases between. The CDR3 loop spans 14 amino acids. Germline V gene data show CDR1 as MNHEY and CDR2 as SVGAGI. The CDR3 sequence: CASSLGSGGQPQHF. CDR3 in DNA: TGTGCCAGCAGCCTTGGGAGCGGGGGTCAGCCCCAGCATTTT.

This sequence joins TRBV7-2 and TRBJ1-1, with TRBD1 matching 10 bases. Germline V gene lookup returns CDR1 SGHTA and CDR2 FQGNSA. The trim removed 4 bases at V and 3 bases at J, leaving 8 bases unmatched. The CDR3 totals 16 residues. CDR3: CASSWNAGTGDTEAFF. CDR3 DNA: TGTGCCAGCAGCTGGAATGCGGGGACAGGGGACACTGAAGCTTTCTTT.

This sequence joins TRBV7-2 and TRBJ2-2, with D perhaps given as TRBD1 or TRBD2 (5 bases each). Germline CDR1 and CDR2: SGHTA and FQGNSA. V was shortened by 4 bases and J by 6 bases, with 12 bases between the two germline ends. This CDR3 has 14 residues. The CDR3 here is CASSWDGFAGELFF. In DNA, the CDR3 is TGTGCCAGCAGCTGGGACGGGTTTGCCGGGGAGCTGTTTTTT.

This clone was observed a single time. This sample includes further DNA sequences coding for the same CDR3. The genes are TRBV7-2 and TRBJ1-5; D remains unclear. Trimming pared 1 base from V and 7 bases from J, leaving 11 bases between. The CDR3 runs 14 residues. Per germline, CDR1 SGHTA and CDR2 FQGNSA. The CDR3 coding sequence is TGTGCCAGCAGCTTAGGGGGTGGCGGGCAGCCCCAGCATTTT. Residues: CASSLGGGGQPQHF.

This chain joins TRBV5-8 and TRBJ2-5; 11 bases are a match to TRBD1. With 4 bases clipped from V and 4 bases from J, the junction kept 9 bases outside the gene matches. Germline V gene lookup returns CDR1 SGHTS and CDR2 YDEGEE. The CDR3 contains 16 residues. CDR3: CASSRGTGGTRETQYF. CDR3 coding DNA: TGTGCCAGCAGCCGTGGGACAGGGGGGACCAGAGAGACCCAGTACTTC. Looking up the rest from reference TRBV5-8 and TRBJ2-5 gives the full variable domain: EAGVTQSPTHLIKTRGQQATLRCSPISGHTSVYWYQQALGLGLQFLLWYDEGEERNRGNFPPRFSGRQFPNYSSELNVNALELEDSALYLCASSRGTGGTRETQYFGPGTRLLVL.

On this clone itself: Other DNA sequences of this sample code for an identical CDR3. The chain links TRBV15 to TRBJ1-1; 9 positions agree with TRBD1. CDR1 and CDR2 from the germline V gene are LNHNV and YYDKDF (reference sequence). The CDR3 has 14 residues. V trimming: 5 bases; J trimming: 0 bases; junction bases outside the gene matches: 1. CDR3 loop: CATSRTGVNTEAFF. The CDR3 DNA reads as TGTGCCACCAGCCGGACAGGGGTGAACACTGAAGCTTTCTTT.

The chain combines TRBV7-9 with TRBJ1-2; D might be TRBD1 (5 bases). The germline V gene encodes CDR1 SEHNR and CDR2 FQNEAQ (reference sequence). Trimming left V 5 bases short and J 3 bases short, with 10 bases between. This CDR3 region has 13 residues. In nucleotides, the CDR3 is TGTGCCAGCAGCGAAAGACAGCACTATGGCTACACCTTC. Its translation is CASSERQHYGYTF.

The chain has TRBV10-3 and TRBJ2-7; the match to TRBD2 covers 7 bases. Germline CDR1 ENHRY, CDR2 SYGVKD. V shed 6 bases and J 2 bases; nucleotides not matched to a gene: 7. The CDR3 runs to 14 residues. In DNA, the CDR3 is TGTGCCATCAGCCGTTTGGGGGGGGCCTACGAGCAGTACTTC. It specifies CAISRLGGAYEQYF.

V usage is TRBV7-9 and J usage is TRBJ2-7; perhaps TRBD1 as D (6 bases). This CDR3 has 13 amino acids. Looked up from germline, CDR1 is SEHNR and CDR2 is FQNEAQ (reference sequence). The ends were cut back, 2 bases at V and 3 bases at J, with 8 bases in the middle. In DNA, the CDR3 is TGTGCCAGCAGCTTACAACAGGGCTACGAGCAGTACTTC. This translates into CASSLQQGYEQYF.

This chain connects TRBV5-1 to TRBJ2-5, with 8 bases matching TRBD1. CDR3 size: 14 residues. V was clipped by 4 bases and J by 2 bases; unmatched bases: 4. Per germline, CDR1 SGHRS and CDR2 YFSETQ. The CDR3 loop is CASSGRTGQETQYF. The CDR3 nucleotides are TGCGCCAGCAGCGGGAGGACAGGGCAAGAGACCCAGTACTTC.

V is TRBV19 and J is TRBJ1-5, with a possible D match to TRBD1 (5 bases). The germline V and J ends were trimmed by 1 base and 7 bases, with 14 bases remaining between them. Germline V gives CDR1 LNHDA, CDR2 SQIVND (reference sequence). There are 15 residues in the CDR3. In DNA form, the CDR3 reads TGTGCCAGTAGTATAGGGGGCGGGCAGGAACAGCCCCAGCATTTT. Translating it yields CASSIGGGQEQPQHF.